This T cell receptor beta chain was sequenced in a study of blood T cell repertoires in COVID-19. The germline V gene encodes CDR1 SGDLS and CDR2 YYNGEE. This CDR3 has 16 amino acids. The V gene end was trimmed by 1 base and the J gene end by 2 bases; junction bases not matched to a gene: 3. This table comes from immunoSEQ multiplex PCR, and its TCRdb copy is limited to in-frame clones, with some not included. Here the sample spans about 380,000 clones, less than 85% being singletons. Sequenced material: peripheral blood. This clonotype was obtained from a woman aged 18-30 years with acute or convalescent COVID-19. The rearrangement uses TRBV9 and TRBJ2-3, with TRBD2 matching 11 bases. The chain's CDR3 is CASSVTSGGYTDTQYF. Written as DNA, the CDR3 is TGTGCCAGCAGCGTAACTAGCGGGGGCTACACAGATACGCAGTATTTT. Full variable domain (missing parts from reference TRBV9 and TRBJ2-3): DSGVTQTPKHLITATGQRVTLRCSPRSGDLSVYWYQQSLDQGLQFLIQYYNGEERAKGNILERFSAQQFPDLHSELNLSSLELGDSALYFCASSVTSGGYTDTQYFGPGTRLTVL.